The rows below give T cell receptor beta chains drawn from one sample of a study of shared clonotypes between healthy human individuals. Clones were sequenced by immunoSEQ multiplex PCR, and TCRdb holds only the in-frame ones, with some missing. The table shows about 2.5 million clones, with just under 95% occurring only once. The sample taken for sequencing was naive CD4+ T cells from PBMCs. All receptors derive from a man aged 18 to 29 in good health. Some clones in this sample may be carry-over from other donors' samples. Both conserved end residues are part of each CDR3. The D gene is left open where the match is weak. Clone size, where shown, is once, few, many, or a class for clones that have expanded.

>TRBJ1-2|-|TRBD1|TRBV28
CASSPTGGSNNYGYTF
TGTGCCAGCAGTCCCACAGGGGGTTCGAATAACTATGGCTACACCTTC
>TRBJ2-7|-|-|TRBV28
CASSLCVNFGVCEQYF
TGTGCCAGCAGTTTATGCGTTAACTTCGGGGTCTGCGAGCAGTACTTC
>TRBJ2-2|-|TRBD1|TRBV5-4
CASSPGQGDTGELFF
TGTGCCAGCAGTCCGGGACAGGGTGACACCGGGGAGCTGTTTTTT
>TRBJ2-4|-|-|TRBV19
CASSHTPENIQYF
TGTGCCAGTAGCCACACACCCGAAAACATTCAGTACTTC
>TRBJ1-5|-|-|TRBV30
CAWSVRVGQPQHF
TGTGCCTGGAGTGTAAGGGTAGGTCAGCCCCAGCATTTT
>TRBJ2-3|-|-|TRBV6-1
CASSPGAKDTQYF
TGTGCCAGCAGCCCAGGGGCGAAAGATACGCAGTATTTT
>TRBJ2-5|-|-|TRBV18
CASSPGAEGTQYF
TGTGCCAGCTCACCAGGGGCAGAAGGGACCCAGTACTTC
>TRBJ2-2|-|-|TRBV4-3
CASSGRYRELAGELFF
TGCGCCAGCAGCGGACGTTACAGGGAGTTGGCCGGGGAGCTGTTTTTT
>TRBJ1-4|-|-|TRBV7-3
CASSPGGLGNEKLFF
TGTGCCAGCAGCCCCGGTGGGTTGGGGAATGAAAAACTGTTTTTT
>TRBJ2-7|-|TRBD2|TRBV30
CAWSIGTSGTYEQYF
TGTGCCTGGAGTATCGGGACTAGCGGGACCTACGAGCAGTACTTC
>TRBJ1-1|-|TRBD1|TRBV5-5
CASSRGTGQNTEAFF
TGTGCCAGCAGCCGGGGGACAGGTCAAAATACTGAAGCTTTCTTT
>TRBJ1-3|-|-|TRBV28
CASIGGGSGNTIYF
TGTGCCAGCATAGGCGGAGGCTCTGGAAACACCATATATTTT
>TRBJ1-5|-|TRBD1|TRBV18
CASSPRLGQGFDQPQHF
TGTGCCAGCTCACCAAGATTGGGACAGGGGTTCGATCAGCCCCAGCATTTT
>TRBJ1-6|once|TRBD1|TRBV5-1
CASSSGTGFFEKSPLHF
TGCGCCAGCAGCTCCGGGACAGGGTTTTTTGAGAAGTCACCCCTCCACTTT
>TRBJ2-3|-|TRBD2|TRBV5-1
CASRRLAGVPYTDTQYF
TGCGCCAGCCGACGACTAGCGGGAGTCCCTTACACAGATACGCAGTATTTT
>TRBJ2-1|-|TRBD2|TRBV5-1
CASSLVAGAENEQFF
TGCGCCAGCAGCTTGGTAGCGGGAGCTGAAAATGAGCAGTTCTTC
>TRBJ1-1|-|-|TRBV19
CASSTPGAGTEAFF
TGTGCCAGTAGTACTCCAGGGGCGGGCACTGAAGCTTTCTTT
>TRBJ1-4|-|TRBD1|TRBV28
CASGDRRTNEKLFF
TGTGCCAGCGGGGACAGGAGGACTAATGAAAAACTGTTTTTT
>TRBJ2-7|-|-|TRBV28
CASSFPPGMVEQYF
TGTGCCAGCAGTTTCCCCCCCGGCATGGTCGAGCAGTACTTC
>TRBJ2-2|-|-|TRBV4-2
CASSPIPGTTNTGELFF
TGTGCCAGCAGCCCCATTCCCGGGACAACGAACACCGGGGAGCTGTTTTTT
>TRBJ1-1|-|-|TRBV6-6
CASSYTARDAEAFF
TGTGCCAGCAGTTACACGGCCAGGGACGCTGAAGCTTTCTTT
>TRBJ2-7|few|-|TRBV27
CASGWTVLDEQYF
TGTGCCAGCGGATGGACAGTCCTAGACGAGCAGTACTTC
>TRBJ1-4|-|-|TRBV15
CATSRDTGTEEKLFF
TGTGCCACCAGCAGGGATACAGGGACGGAAGAAAAACTGTTTTTT
>TRBJ2-7|-|-|TRBV28
CATTPGLAPHEQYF
TGTGCCACAACTCCGGGACTCGCCCCACACGAGCAGTACTTC
>TRBJ2-2|once|TRBD2|TRBV10-1
CASSGTSTGELFF
TGCGCCAGCAGCGGGACTAGCACCGGGGAGCTGTTTTTT
>TRBJ1-1|-|-|TRBV6-5
CASSYSGFMNTEAFF
TGTGCCAGCAGTTACTCGGGATTCATGAACACTGAAGCTTTCTTT
>TRBJ1-3|-|TRBD1|TRBV9
CASSARDSWFGNTIYF
TGTGCCAGCAGCGCCCGGGACAGCTGGTTTGGAAACACCATATATTTT
>TRBJ1-2|-|-|TRBV5-5
CASSSSTTNYGYTF
TGTGCCAGCAGCTCTTCTACGACTAACTATGGCTACACCTTC
>TRBJ2-7|-|-|TRBV4-1
CASSQAEILSSYEQYF
TGCGCCAGCAGCCAAGCGGAGATCCTGAGCTCCTACGAGCAGTACTTC
>TRBJ1-2|-|-|TRBV28
CASSSQARPGASGYTF
TGTGCCAGCAGTTCTCAAGCCCGCCCAGGGGCGAGTGGCTACACCTTC
>TRBJ1-1|-|-|TRBV5-1
CASSLGAGRTEAFF
TGCGCCAGCAGCTTGGGCGCGGGCCGGACTGAAGCTTTCTTT
>TRBJ2-7|-|TRBD1|TRBV6-5
CASSSGGEQYF
TGTGCCAGCAGTTCAGGGGGCGAGCAGTACTTC
>TRBJ2-5|-|TRBD2|TRBV11-2
CASSLAGGLETQYF
TGTGCCAGCAGCTTAGCGGGAGGGCTAGAGACCCAGTACTTC
>TRBJ2-7|-|-|TRBV27
CASSSTGTLYEQYF
TGTGCCAGCAGTTCCACCGGGACCCTCTACGAGCAGTACTTC
>TRBJ1-6|-|-|TRBV6-5
CASSYFVGATTPLHF
TGTGCCAGCAGTTACTTTGTCGGGGCCACCACACCCCTCCACTTT
>TRBJ2-1|once|TRBD1|TRBV11-3
CASSVDNRGGYNEQFF
TGTGCCAGCAGCGTAGATAACAGGGGTGGTTACAATGAGCAGTTCTTC
>TRBJ1-2|-|-|TRBV4-1
CASSQDGVTNYGYTF
TGCGCCAGCAGCCAAGATGGGGTAACTAACTATGGCTACACCTTC
>TRBJ2-1|-|-|TRBV7-9
CASSLYGASHVYNEQFF
TGTGCCAGCAGCTTGTACGGGGCCTCTCATGTGTACAATGAGCAGTTCTTC
>TRBJ2-7|-|-|TRBV5-4
CASSQQVTYEQYF
TGTGCCAGCAGCCAACAGGTTACCTACGAGCAGTACTTC
>TRBJ2-1|-|TRBD1|TRBV2
CASTEGTGYYEQFF
TGTGCCAGCACCGAGGGGACAGGGTACTATGAGCAGTTCTTC
>TRBJ2-7|-|-|TRBV7-2
CASSKGGRGYEQYF
TGTGCCAGCAGCAAGGGGGGGAGAGGGTACGAGCAGTACTTC
>TRBJ2-3|-|TRBD2|TRBV7-9
CASSSGTSGDSSTDTQYF
TGTGCCAGCAGCTCAGGGACTAGCGGTGACTCTAGCACAGATACGCAGTATTTT
>TRBJ2-1|-|-|TRBV7-9
CASSLLGGYEQFF
TGTGCCAGCAGCTTATTAGGGGGATATGAGCAGTTCTTC
>TRBJ2-2|few|-|TRBV7-3
CASSTDRNTGELFF
TGTGCCAGCAGCACGGACAGGAACACCGGGGAGCTGTTTTTT
>TRBJ2-2|-|-|TRBV7-3
CASSLRGANTGELFF
TGTGCCAGCAGCTTGCGCGGGGCCAACACCGGGGAGCTGTTTTTT
>TRBJ2-1|-|-|TRBV18
CASSPPTRDEQFF
TGTGCCAGCTCCCCCCCCACTCGCGATGAGCAGTTCTTC
>TRBJ2-1|-|-|TRBV30
CAWSVQLAGSSYNEQFF
TGTGCCTGGAGTGTACAGCTGGCAGGCAGCTCCTACAATGAGCAGTTCTTC
>TRBJ1-4|-|-|TRBV19
CASSIGQGPEKLFF
TGTGCCAGTAGTATCGGGCAGGGTCCTGAAAAACTGTTTTTT
>TRBJ2-7|-|-|TRBV11-3
CASSLARTSLRTLTYEQYF
TGTGCCAGCAGCTTAGCCCGGACCAGCCTCCGAACCTTAACCTACGAGCAGTACTTC
>TRBJ2-3|-|-|TRBV7-8
CASSLGQGRGRTDTQYF
TGTGCCAGCAGCTTAGGCCAGGGGAGAGGAAGGACAGATACGCAGTATTTT
>TRBJ2-7|-|-|TRBV5-6
CASSVGVYEQYF
TGTGCCAGCAGTGTGGGCGTCTACGAGCAGTACTTC
>TRBJ1-1|-|-|TRBV6-6
CASIGTGNTEAFF
TGTGCCAGCATTGGTACGGGGAACACTGAAGCTTTCTTT
>TRBJ2-7|-|-|TRBV4-2
CASSQESAVGPLLAYEQYF
TGTGCCAGCAGCCAAGAAAGCGCTGTCGGTCCCCTCCTAGCCTACGAGCAGTACTTC
>TRBJ2-7|-|TRBD1|TRBV2
CASCRDRLYEQYF
TGTGCCAGCTGCCGGGACAGGTTGTACGAGCAGTACTTC
>TRBJ2-2|once|-|TRBV28
CASIAGSYTGELFF
TGTGCCAGCATTGCTGGCAGCTACACCGGGGAGCTGTTTTTT
>TRBJ2-1|-|-|TRBV5-4
CASSLAEGGPQRYNEQFF
TGTGCCAGCAGCTTGGCCGAGGGTGGGCCTCAACGTTACAATGAGCAGTTCTTC
>TRBJ2-7|-|TRBD1|TRBV5-4
CASSLGGTGVYEQYF
TGTGCCAGCAGCCTAGGCGGGACAGGGGTGTACGAGCAGTACTTC